This entry is about one T cell receptor beta chain. The data were obtained in a study of blood T cell repertoires in COVID-19. Study-level background: Nucleic acid was either cDNA or gDNA, and it came from T cells, B-cell-depleted T cells, or PBMCs.

In the source study's methods: Estimated nucleated cell counts came from reference gene primer amplification. TCRdb's copy holds only in-frame clones and misses some; the assay was immunoSEQ multiplex PCR. The V and J calls and clone size are taken from that table; D and trimming were inferred from the DNA. The table has about 310,000 clones, around 86% seen once. This CDR3 region has 16 residues. The ends were cut back, 4 bases at V and 5 bases at J, with 18 bases in the middle. Germline assignment: CDR1 SNHLY and CDR2 FYNNEI. V is TRBV2 and J is TRBJ1-5; a weak D match, TRBD1 (5 bases). The specimen was peripheral blood. The sequence came from a man aged 45-60 years with active or convalescent COVID-19. The CDR3 DNA follows: TGTGCCAGCAGTGTTTCCCGGCAGGGCCGGGATCAGCCCCAGCATTTT. This gives the protein CASSVSRQGRDQPQHF.